This is a list of T cell receptor beta chains from one sample in a study of T cell responses to AZD1222 COVID-19 vaccine. Profiled with immunoSEQ multiplex PCR; TCRdb holds only in-frame clones, not every one. The sample yields over 110,000 clones, roughly 92% seen once. The specimen comprised peripheral blood, sampled 28 days after the second AZD1222 dose. These receptors all stem from an adult who received the AZD1222 COVID-19 vaccine. The CDR3 runs from the conserved cysteine through the conserved F or W. Each record gives: clone size, D gene, J gene, V gene, CDR3 protein, CDR3 DNA. D genes are given only for firm matches. Clone size, where shown, is once, few, many, or a class for clones that have expanded.

NA NA TRBJ1-1 TRBV29-1 CSVNQGTNEAFF TGCAGCGTTAATCAGGGGACAAATGAAGCTTTCTTT
NA NA TRBJ2-5 TRBV24-1 CATSEPNRGETQYF TGTGCCACCAGTGAGCCGAACCGGGGCGAGACCCAGTACTTC
NA TRBD2 TRBJ2-1 TRBV27 CASSLSGPLPGTSFNEQFF TGTGCCAGCAGTTTATCTGGCCCTCTCCCCGGGACTAGCTTCAATGAGCAGTTCTTC
NA TRBD1 TRBJ1-3 TRBV14 CASRRQGAAGNTIYF TGTGCCAGCAGACGACAGGGGGCGGCTGGAAACACCATATATTTT
NA NA TRBJ1-4 TRBV6-2/TRBV6-3 CASSYSGGKKEKLFF TGTGCCAGCAGTTACTCGGGAGGGAAAAAGGAAAAACTGTTTTTT
once NA TRBJ1-1 TRBV4-3 CASSQESGSMNTEAFF TGCGCCAGCAGCCAAGAGAGCGGCAGCATGAACACTGAAGCTTTCTTT
NA TRBD2 TRBJ2-1 TRBV19 CASSPRTSGRDGEQFF TGTGCCAGTAGTCCCCGGACTAGCGGGAGGGATGGTGAGCAGTTCTTC
NA NA TRBJ1-5 TRBV28 CASSLIGGDNSNQPQHF TGTGCCAGCAGTTTAATCGGGGGCGATAATAGCAATCAGCCCCAGCATTTT
NA NA TRBJ1-2 TRBV6-6 CASRLAQGLNYGYTF TGTGCCAGCAGACTCGCTCAGGGGCTAAACTATGGCTACACCTTC
NA NA TRBJ1-1 TRBV28 CASSLSTIASSVVTEAFF TGTGCCAGCAGTTTATCTACTATAGCTTCGTCTGTCGTCACTGAAGCTTTCTTT
NA NA TRBJ2-1 TRBV5-1 CASSLSNEQFF TGCGCCAGCAGCTTGAGCAATGAGCAGTTCTTC
NA NA TRBJ1-3 TRBV6-2/TRBV6-3 CASSYPPWRDSGNTIYF TGTGCCAGCAGTTACCCCCCTTGGAGGGACTCTGGAAACACCATATATTTT
NA NA TRBJ1-1 TRBV10-2 CASSESGLPRNTEAFF TGCGCCAGCAGTGAGTCGGGACTTCCCAGGAACACTGAAGCTTTCTTT
once TRBD1 TRBJ1-5 TRBV6-5 CASMKRQGYNQPQHF TGTGCCAGCATGAAGAGACAGGGGTACAATCAGCCCCAGCATTTT
NA TRBD1 TRBJ1-2 TRBV9 CASSARQGAAYGYTF TGTGCCAGCAGCGCCCGACAGGGGGCCGCCTATGGCTACACCTTC
once NA TRBJ1-5 TRBV5-1 CASSLDSGGPQHF TGCGCCAGCAGCTTGGATTCGGGGGGGCCCCAGCATTTT
NA NA TRBJ1-2 TRBV10-2 CASSELAGERSGYTF TGCGCCAGCAGTGAGTTGGCAGGGGAACGGTCTGGCTACACCTTC
once NA TRBJ1-5 TRBV6-2/TRBV6-3 CASSKGYQPQHF TGTGCCAGCAGTAAGGGCTATCAGCCCCAGCATTTT
NA TRBD1 TRBJ1-1 TRBV2 CASSSDRVGEAFF TGTGCCAGCAGTTCGGACAGGGTGGGTGAAGCTTTCTTT
NA TRBD2 TRBJ2-6 TRBV14 CASSQDQRSGGPSGANVLTF TGTGCCAGCAGCCAAGATCAGCGGAGCGGGGGTCCCTCTGGGGCCAACGTCCTGACTTTC
NA TRBD1 TRBJ1-2 TRBV2 CATETTDRRDYGYTF TGTGCCACCGAGACCACGGACAGGCGGGACTATGGCTACACCTTC
NA NA TRBJ2-7 TRBV4-1 CASSLYLVRGEQYF TGCGCCAGCAGCCTCTACCTAGTCAGGGGCGAGCAGTACTTC
NA NA TRBJ1-2 TRBV29-1 CSATEEGLGGYTF TGCAGCGCGACAGAGGAAGGTTTGGGAGGCTACACCTTC
NA NA TRBJ1-3 TRBV12-3/TRBV12-4 CASRGWTGNTIYF TGTGCCAGCAGGGGATGGACCGGAAACACCATATATTTT
once TRBD1 TRBJ1-1 TRBV19 CASRDGVGQAGMNTEAFF TGTGCCAGTAGGGATGGGGTTGGACAGGCCGGAATGAACACTGAAGCTTTCTTT
NA NA TRBJ1-2 TRBV28 CASSLGGGFYGYTF TGTGCCAGCAGTTTAGGAGGGGGTTTCTATGGCTACACCTTC
NA NA TRBJ1-5 TRBV7-2 CASSLVPGYLDQPQHF TGTGCCAGCAGCTTAGTGCCAGGGTATTTGGATCAGCCCCAGCATTTT
few NA TRBJ2-2 TRBV12-2 CASRFVNLPPTFRTGELFF TGTGCAAGTCGCTTCGTAAATCTCCCCCCCACGTTTAGGACCGGGGAGCTGTTTTTT
NA TRBD1 TRBJ2-3 TRBV20-1 CSASHRTGIF TGCAGTGCTTCGCACCGGACAGGAATTTTT
NA TRBD1 TRBJ1-1 TRBV9 CASSASTGVNTEAFF TGTGCCAGCAGCGCATCGACAGGGGTGAACACTGAAGCTTTCTTT
NA NA TRBJ1-1 TRBV6-5 CASRPQGDSTEAFF TGTGCCAGCAGACCCCAGGGAGATAGCACTGAAGCTTTCTTT
NA NA TRBJ2-7 TRBV4-1 CASSQDTNGEQYF TGCGCCAGCAGCCAAGACACGAATGGCGAGCAGTACTTC
NA NA TRBJ2-1 TRBV11-1 CASSLGPDLNEQFF TGTGCCAGCAGCTTAGGACCCGATCTGAATGAGCAGTTCTTC
NA TRBD2 TRBJ2-5 TRBV19 CASSRRLAGEQETQYF TGTGCCAGTAGTAGGAGACTAGCGGGAGAGCAGGAGACCCAGTACTTC
NA NA TRBJ2-7 TRBV6-5 CASKAGTLTYEQYF TGTGCCAGCAAGGCCGGGACACTAACCTACGAGCAGTACTTC
NA NA TRBJ2-5 TRBV6-5 CASSYSKRGQETQYF TGTGCCAGCAGTTACTCGAAAAGGGGGCAAGAGACCCAGTACTTC
NA NA TRBJ1-1 TRBV5-6 CAMGSWFF TGTGCTATGGGGTCGTGGTTCTTT
NA TRBD2 TRBJ2-1 TRBV3-1/TRBV3-2 CASSQGLAKLVSYNEQFF TGTGCCAGCAGCCAAGGACTAGCAAAGCTCGTCTCCTACAATGAGCAGTTCTTC
NA NA TRBJ1-3 TRBV3-1/TRBV3-2 CASSQTGQYSGNTIYF TGTGCCAGCAGCCAAACGGGCCAGTACTCTGGAAACACCATATATTTT
few NA TRBJ1-2 TRBV19 CASNEGTYGYTF TGTGCCAGTAACGAGGGAACCTATGGCTACACCTTC
NA NA TRBJ2-7 TRBV5-1 CASSSGGVYAQYF TGCGCCAGCAGCTCAGGGGGGGTCTACGCGCAGTACTTC
NA TRBD2 TRBJ2-2 TRBV7-2 CASSRTSGNTGELFF TGTGCCAGCAGCAGGACTAGCGGCAACACCGGGGAGCTGTTTTTT
NA NA TRBJ1-6 TRBV7-9 CASNPDVVGSPLHF TGTGCCAGCAACCCCGACGTTGTGGGGTCACCCCTCCACTTT
NA TRBD1 TRBJ1-1 TRBV19 CASRGTGMNTEAFF TGTGCCAGTAGGGGGACAGGGATGAACACTGAAGCTTTCTTT
NA TRBD2 TRBJ2-7 TRBV6-5 CASSPLTSGDFEQYF TGTGCCAGCAGTCCACTGACTAGCGGGGACTTTGAGCAGTACTTC
NA TRBD1 TRBJ1-5 TRBV19 CASSFSGQTVNQPQHF TGTGCCAGTAGTTTCTCGGGACAGACAGTCAATCAGCCCCAGCATTTT
NA NA TRBJ1-1 TRBV3-1/TRBV3-2 CASSPRGSGTEAFF TGTGCCAGCAGCCCTCGGGGGAGTGGCACTGAAGCTTTCTTT
NA NA TRBJ1-3 TRBV23-1 CASSQNNLRFSGNTIYF TGCGCCAGCAGTCAGAACAACTTACGATTCTCTGGAAACACCATATATTTT